This TCR beta chain is from a study of T cell clonality in common variable immunodeficiency. Whole-study results and caveats: Fewer TCRbeta clones were shared among CVID subjects than controls. Reportedly, TCR beta sequences from common variable immunodeficiency showed fewer deletions and N-nucleotide insertions.

This clone has a count of ten or more. Its specificity is unknown. The observed sequence ends 3 residues before the CDR3 terminus, with the missing tail filled in from the germline J gene. Germline V CDR1 and CDR2: SGHVS, FNYEAQ. The CDR3 length is 13 residues. Trimming removed 4 bases from V and 6 bases from J, with 13 bases in between. Control and CVID samples contributed equal amounts of genomic DNA. Sequencing was performed with immunoSEQ multiplex PCR; in TCRdb, only in-frame clones are kept and a portion is missing. Listed for the sample are about 37,000 clones, none seen a single time. The specimen sequenced was peripheral blood mononuclear cells. The sequence was obtained from a person between 18 and 75 years old in good health. The genes are TRBV7-6 and TRBJ2-7, with TRBD1 as a possible D gene (5 bases). The sequenced CDR3 bases are TGTGCCAGCAGCTCCTCAGGGTTTCGCGAG. Translated, it gives CASSSSGFRE. From start to end, the CDR3 is CASSSSGFREQYF. Drawing the rest from reference TRBV7-6 and TRBJ2-7, the complete variable domain is GAGVSQSPRYKVTKRGQDVALRCDPISGHVSLYWYRQALGQGPEFLTYFNYEAQQDKSGLPNDRFSAERPEGSISTLTIQRTEQRDSAMYRCASSSSGFREQYFGPGTRLTVT.